This note documents a single TCR beta chain sequence. What it binds is not known. Researchers attached unique molecular identifiers to individual cDNA molecules. MiXCR was run by TCRdb on the 5' RACE reads, yielding one entry per CDR3 protein. The sample lists tens of thousands of distinct CDR3 sequences, around 6.5% seen once, with 6% to 8.5% in the top ten. These data originate in a study of early T cells in non-severe SARS-CoV-2 infection. Study at large: Sequencing used unsorted whole-blood bulk RNA, so chains lack pairing. General study points: Lookups in VDJdb leaned toward anti-spike CD8 responses and missed private and CD4 specificities.

Trimming stripped 0 bases from V and 3 bases from J, with 0 bases between. There are 12 residues in the CDR3. Germline loops: CDR1 WSHSY, CDR2 SAAADI. The source was whole blood, collected at baseline. The chain employs TRBV10-2 and TRBJ2-1, with D uncertain. The TCR was taken from an adult who was a healthcare worker with PCR-confirmed SARS-CoV-2 infection or an uninfected control (not recorded which). This chain's CDR3 is CASSESYNEQFF. The CDR3 bases are TGCGCCAGCAGTGAGTCCTACAATGAGCAGTTCTTC.